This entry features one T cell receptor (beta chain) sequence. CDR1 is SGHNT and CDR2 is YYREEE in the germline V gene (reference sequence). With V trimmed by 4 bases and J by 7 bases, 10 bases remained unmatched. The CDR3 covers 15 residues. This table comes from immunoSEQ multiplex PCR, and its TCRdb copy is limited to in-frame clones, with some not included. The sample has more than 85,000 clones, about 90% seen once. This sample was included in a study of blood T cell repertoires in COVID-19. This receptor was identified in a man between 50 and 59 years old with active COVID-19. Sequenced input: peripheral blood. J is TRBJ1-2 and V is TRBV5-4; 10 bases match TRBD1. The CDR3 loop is CASSHKGGTGAGYTF. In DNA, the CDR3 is TGTGCCAGCAGCCACAAGGGGGGGACAGGGGCTGGCTACACCTTC.